The clone carrying this TCR beta chain has only a few counts. This specimen comes from a study of early T cells in non-severe SARS-CoV-2 infection. This CDR3 comprises 14 residues. Trimming took off 6 bases at V and 4 bases at J, with 15 bases between the two ends. Germline CDR1 and CDR2: SEHNR and FQNEAQ (reference sequence). The TCR library protocol was used to attach unique molecular identifiers. These identifiers were attached to individual cDNA molecules. Via MiXCR, TCRdb re-called the 5' RACE reads, giving one row per CDR3 protein. This sample has some 52,000 distinct CDR3 sequences; approximately 8% occur once, and the top ten carry approximately 9.8%.

The receptor comes from an adult who was a healthcare worker with PCR-confirmed SARS-CoV-2 infection or an uninfected control (not recorded which). The chain couples TRBV7-9 to TRBJ2-5, with D possibly TRBD1 on 5 matching bases. Sequenced material: whole blood. The CDR3 loop reads CASRPLDRAETQYF. The CDR3 DNA reads as TGTGCCAGCAGACCGCTCGACAGAGCAGAGACCCAGTACTTC.